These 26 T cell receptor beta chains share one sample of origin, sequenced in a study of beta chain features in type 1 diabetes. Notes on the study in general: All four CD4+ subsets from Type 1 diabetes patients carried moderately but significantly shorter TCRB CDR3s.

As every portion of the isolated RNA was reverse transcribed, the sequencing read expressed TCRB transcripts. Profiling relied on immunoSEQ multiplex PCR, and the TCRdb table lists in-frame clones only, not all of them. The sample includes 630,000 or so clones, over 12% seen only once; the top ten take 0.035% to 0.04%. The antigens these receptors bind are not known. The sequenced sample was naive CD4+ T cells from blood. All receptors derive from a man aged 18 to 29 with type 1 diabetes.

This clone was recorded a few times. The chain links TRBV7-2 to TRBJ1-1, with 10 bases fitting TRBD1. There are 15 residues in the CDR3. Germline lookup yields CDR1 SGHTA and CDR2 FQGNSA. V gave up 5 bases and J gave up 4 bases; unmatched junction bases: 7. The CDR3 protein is CASSRGTGVSTEAFF. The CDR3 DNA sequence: TGTGCCAGCAGCAGAGGGACAGGGGTTTCCACTGAAGCTTTCTTT.

This CDR3 reads CASSLRTGVRDTQYF. In nucleotides, the CDR3 is TGTGCCAGCAGTTTACGGACAGGAGTCCGAGATACGCAGTATTTT. The chain has TRBV27 and TRBJ2-3; 7 bases map to TRBD1. The germline V gene has CDR1 MNHEY and CDR2 SMNVEV (reference sequence). The CDR3 is 15 residues long. Trimming removed 2 bases from V and 5 bases from J; junction bases left unmatched: 7.

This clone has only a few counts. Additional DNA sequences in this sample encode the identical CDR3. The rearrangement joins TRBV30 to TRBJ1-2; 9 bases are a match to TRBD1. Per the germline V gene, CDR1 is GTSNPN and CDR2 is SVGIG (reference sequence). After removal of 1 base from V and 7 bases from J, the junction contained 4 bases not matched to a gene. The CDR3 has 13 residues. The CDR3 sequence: CAWSAQGAGGYTF. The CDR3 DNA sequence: TGTGCCTGGAGTGCACAGGGGGCAGGTGGCTACACCTTC.

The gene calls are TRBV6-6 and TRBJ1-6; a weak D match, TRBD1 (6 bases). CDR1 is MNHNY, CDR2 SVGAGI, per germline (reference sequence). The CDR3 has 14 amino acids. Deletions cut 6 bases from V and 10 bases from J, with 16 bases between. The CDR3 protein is CASRLQGRGSPLHF. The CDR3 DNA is TGTGCCAGCAGACTACAGGGTAGGGGATCACCCCTCCACTTT.

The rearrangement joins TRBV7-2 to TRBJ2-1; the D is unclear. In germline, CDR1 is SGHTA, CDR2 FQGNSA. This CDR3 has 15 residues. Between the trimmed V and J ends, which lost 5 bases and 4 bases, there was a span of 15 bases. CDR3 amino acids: CASSPPRTYYNEQFF. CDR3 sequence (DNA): TGTGCCAGCAGCCCACCACGGACCTATTACAATGAGCAGTTCTTC.

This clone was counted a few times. CDR3 residues: CASAVDLPSYEQYF. The CDR3, as DNA: TGTGCCAGCGCAGTGGACTTACCGTCCTACGAGCAGTACTTC. This chain joins TRBV18 and TRBJ2-7, with D tentatively TRBD2 (5 bases). Trimming cost V 8 bases and J 1 base, with 15 bases left between them. Germline V gene sequence: CDR1 KGHSH, CDR2 LQKENI. This CDR3 region has 14 residues.

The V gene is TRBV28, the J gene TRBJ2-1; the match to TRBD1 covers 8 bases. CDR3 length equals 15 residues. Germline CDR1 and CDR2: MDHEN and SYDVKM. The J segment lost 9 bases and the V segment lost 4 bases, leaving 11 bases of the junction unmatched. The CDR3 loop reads CASSSTGTGLGEQFF. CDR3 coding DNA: TGTGCCAGCAGTTCCACCGGGACAGGACTCGGTGAGCAGTTCTTC.

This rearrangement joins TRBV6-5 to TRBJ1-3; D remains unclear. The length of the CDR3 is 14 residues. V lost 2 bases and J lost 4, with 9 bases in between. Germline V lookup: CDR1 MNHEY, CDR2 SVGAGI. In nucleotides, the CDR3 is TGTGCCAGCAGTTACGCCAGCACGGGAAACACCATATATTTT. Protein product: CASSYASTGNTIYF.

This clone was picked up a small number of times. CDR3 DNA: TGTGCCACCAGCAGAAAGTGGGGACTAGCGGGCTCTGGGGCCAACGTCCTGACTTTC. Translation gives CATSRKWGLAGSGANVLTF. The chain carries TRBV15 and TRBJ2-6, with TRBD2 identical over 12 bases. Germline assignment: CDR1 LNHNV and CDR2 YYDKDF (reference sequence). The trim removed 2 bases at V and 0 bases at J, leaving 5 bases unmatched. This CDR3 has 19 amino acids.

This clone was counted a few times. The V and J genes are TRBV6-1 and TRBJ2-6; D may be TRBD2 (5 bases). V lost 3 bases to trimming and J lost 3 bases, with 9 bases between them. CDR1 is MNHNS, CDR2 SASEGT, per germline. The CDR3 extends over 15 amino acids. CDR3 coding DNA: TGTGCCAGCAGTGACCCCGGGAATGGGGCCAACGTCCTGACTTTC. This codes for CASSDPGNGANVLTF.

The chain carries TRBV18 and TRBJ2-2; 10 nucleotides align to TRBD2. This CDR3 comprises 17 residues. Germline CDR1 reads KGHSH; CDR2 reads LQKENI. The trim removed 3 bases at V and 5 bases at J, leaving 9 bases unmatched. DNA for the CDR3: TGTGCCAGCTCACCCCTATCCGGGACTAGCGCAACCGGGGAGCTGTTTTTT. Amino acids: CASSPLSGTSATGELFF.

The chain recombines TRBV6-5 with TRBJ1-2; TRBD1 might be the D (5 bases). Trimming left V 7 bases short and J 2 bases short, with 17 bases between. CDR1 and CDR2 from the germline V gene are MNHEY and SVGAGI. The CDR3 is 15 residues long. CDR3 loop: CASIPGIPLNYGYTF. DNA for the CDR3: TGTGCCAGCATCCCAGGGATTCCCCTCAACTATGGCTACACCTTC.

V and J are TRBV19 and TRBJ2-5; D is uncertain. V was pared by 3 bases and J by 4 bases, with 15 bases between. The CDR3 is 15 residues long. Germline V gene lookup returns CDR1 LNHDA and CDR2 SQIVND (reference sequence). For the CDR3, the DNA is TGTGCCAGTAGTATCGGCTGGCACTCTCGAGAGACCCAGTACTTC. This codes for CASSIGWHSRETQYF. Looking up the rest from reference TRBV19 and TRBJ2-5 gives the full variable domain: DGGITQSPKYLFRKEGQNVTLSCEQNLNHDAMYWYRQDPGQGLRLIYYSQIVNDFQKGDIAEGYSVSREKKESFPLTVTSAQKNPTAFYLCASSIGWHSRETQYFGPGTRLLVL.

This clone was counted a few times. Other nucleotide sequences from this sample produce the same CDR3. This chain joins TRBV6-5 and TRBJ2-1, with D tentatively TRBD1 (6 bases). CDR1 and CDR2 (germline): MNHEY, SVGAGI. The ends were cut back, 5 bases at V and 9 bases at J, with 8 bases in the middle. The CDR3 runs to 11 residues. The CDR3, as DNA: TGTGCCAGCAGTCTAGGGGGTGAGCAGTTCTTC. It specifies CASSLGGEQFF.

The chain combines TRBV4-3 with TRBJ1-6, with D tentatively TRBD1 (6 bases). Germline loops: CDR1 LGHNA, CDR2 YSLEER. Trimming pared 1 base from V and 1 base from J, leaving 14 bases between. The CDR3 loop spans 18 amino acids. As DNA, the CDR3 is TGCGCCAGCAGCCAAGTCGGACAGACGGGATCCTATAATTCACCCCTCCACTTT. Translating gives CASSQVGQTGSYNSPLHF.

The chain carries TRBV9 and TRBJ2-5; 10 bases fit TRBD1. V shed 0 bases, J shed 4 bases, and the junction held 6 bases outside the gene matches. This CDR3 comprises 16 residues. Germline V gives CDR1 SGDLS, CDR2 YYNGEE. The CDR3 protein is CASSVALRDRGETQYF. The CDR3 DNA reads TGTGCCAGCAGCGTAGCTCTAAGGGACAGGGGAGAGACCCAGTACTTC.

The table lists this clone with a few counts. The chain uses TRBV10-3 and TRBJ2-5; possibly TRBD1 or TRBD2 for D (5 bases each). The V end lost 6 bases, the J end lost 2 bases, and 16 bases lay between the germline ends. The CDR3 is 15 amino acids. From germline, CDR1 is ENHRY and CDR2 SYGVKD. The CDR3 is CAISRRDVVQETQYF. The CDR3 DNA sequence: TGTGCCATCAGCCGAAGGGACGTGGTACAAGAGACCCAGTACTTC.

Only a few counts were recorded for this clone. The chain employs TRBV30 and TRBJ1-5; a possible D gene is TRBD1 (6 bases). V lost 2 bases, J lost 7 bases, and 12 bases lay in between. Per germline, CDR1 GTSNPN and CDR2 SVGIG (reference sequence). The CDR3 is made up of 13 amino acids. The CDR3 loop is CAWSRRGQQPQHF. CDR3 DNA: TGTGCCTGGAGTCGGCGGGGGCAACAGCCCCAGCATTTT.

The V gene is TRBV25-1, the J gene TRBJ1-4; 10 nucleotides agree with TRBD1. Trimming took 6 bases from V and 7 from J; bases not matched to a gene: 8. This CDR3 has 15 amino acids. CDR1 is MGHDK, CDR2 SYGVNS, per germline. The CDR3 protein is CASRQSGTGAEKLFF. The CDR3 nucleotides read TGTGCCAGCAGACAGTCCGGGACAGGGGCTGAAAAACTGTTTTTT.

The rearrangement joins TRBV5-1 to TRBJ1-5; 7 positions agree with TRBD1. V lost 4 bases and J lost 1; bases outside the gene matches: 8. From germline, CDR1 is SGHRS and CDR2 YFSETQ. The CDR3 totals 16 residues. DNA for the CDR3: TGCGCCAGCAGCCTCTCCGGGACAGAAAGCAATCAGCCCCAGCATTTT. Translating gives CASSLSGTESNQPQHF.

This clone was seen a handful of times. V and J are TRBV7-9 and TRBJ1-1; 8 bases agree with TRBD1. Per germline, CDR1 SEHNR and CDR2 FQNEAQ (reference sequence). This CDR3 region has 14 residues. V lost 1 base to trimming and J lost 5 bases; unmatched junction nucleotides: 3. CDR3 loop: CASSLDTGGTEAFF. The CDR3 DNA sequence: TGTGCCAGCAGCTTAGACACAGGGGGAACTGAAGCTTTCTTT.

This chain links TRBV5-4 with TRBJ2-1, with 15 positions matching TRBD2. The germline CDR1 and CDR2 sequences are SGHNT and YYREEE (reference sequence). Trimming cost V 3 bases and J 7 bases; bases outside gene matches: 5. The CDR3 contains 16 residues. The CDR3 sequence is CASSSGLAGGENEQFF. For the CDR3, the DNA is TGTGCCAGCAGCTCAGGACTAGCGGGAGGGGAGAATGAGCAGTTCTTC.

The CDR3 DNA reads TGTGCCAGCAGCTTGGACAGGGGACGCTACACCTTC. Translating gives CASSLDRGRYTF. This chain links TRBV5-4 with TRBJ1-2; TRBD1 agrees at 7 bases. Trimming took 0 bases from V and 9 from J; bases not matched to a gene: 2. The CDR3 spans 12 residues. The germline CDR1 and CDR2 sequences are SGHNT and YYREEE (reference sequence).

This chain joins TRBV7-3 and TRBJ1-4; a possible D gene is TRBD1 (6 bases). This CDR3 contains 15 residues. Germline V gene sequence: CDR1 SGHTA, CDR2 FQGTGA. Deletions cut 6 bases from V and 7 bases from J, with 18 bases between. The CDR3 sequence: CASRPSGATFEKLFF. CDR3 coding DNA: TGTGCCAGCAGGCCCTCAGGGGCGACATTTGAAAAACTGTTTTTT.

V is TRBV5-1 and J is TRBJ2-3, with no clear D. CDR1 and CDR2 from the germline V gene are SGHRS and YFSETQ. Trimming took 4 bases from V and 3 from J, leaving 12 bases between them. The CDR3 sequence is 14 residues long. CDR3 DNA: TGCGCCAGCAGCGAAGCGACTGGGACAGATACGCAGTATTTT. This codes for CASSEATGTDTQYF.

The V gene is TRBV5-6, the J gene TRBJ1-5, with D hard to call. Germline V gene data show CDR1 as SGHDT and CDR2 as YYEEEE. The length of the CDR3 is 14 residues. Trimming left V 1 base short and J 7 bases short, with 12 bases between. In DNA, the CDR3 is TGTGCCAGCAGCTTGTGGGCACCTCTCCAGCCCCAGCATTTT. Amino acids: CASSLWAPLQPQHF.